This T cell receptor beta chain was captured in a study of tumor and adjacent non-tumor tissue in lung cancer. Study summary: There were around 11 adenocarcinoma, 2 squamous cell carcinoma and 1 small cell lung cancer cases. Some 4.2 million productive TCRbeta reads were obtained per sample on average.

Remarks on this clonotype: Antigen specificity is unknown.

The CDR3 contains 17 residues. Germline-derived CDR1 and CDR2 are ENHRY and SYGVKD. The V end was cut by 2 bases, the J end by 0 bases, with 13 bases between. Three rounds of nested PCR, following a modified ARM-PCR protocol, produced the TCRbeta library. TCRdb itself ran the multiplex PCR reads through MiXCR, one entry per CDR3 protein. The sample has some 70,000 distinct CDR3 sequences; roughly 70% are singletons. General observations from the study: Normal lung showed higher cumulative top 100 clone frequency than tumor.

This sample's RNA came from whole unsorted tissue. This non-tumor lung sample came from over 3 cm beyond the tumor edge. The sequence derives from a woman aged 45-59 years with non-small cell lung cancer. This chain joins TRBV10-3 and TRBJ2-2, with a possible D match to TRBD1 (6 bases). Sequences were obtained from distant non-tumor lung tissue. The DNA of the CDR3 is TGTGCCATCAGTGAGCTCTCGGGGACAACGAACACCGGGGAGCTGTTTTTT. It is translated as CAISELSGTTNTGELFF.